These T cell receptor beta chains were read from a single sample in a study of shared clonotypes between healthy human individuals. Produced via immunoSEQ multiplex PCR; TCRdb's table is partial and in-frame only. The sample has some 2.1 million clones; about 95% are singletons. Input material: naive CD8+ T cells sorted from blood. These TCRs come from a man aged 18 to 29 in good health. The conserved cysteine and the conserved F or W are not part of the CDR3 here. The order of the fields is V gene, CDR3 protein.

>TRBV6-6
ASSYSMQGFAYEQY
>TRBV11-2
ASSPWTSEGEQF
>TRBV28
ASSSLNEQF
>TRBV15
ATSRGKRDSYNSPLH
>TRBV28
ASSLRGGGSPLH
>TRBV30
AWSALQGSPNSPLH
>TRBV2
ASSESAGGLVPF
>TRBV4-3
ASSQGSGYNEQF
>TRBV6-5
ASSYSELLDGGYT
>TRBV4-3
ASSQDWNRLAGGGDTQY
>TRBV7-9
ASSLGLGQPQH
>TRBV28
ASSTPRGGPATDTQY
>TRBV13
ASSSGRNNSPLH
>TRBV4-3
ASSQEVFWSGRNQPQH
>TRBV4-1
ASSPGQGAGYEQY
>TRBV6-4
ASSDTGLAGGPNTQY
>TRBV5-4
ASSNRGEQPQH
>TRBV28
ASRSTSGPSTDTQY
>TRBV10-1
ASSESTAVNTEAF
>TRBV5-1
ASSSLAGLPTDTQY
>TRBV11-2
ASSDILTYEQY
>TRBV7-9
ASSLDGVPYEQY
>TRBV5-5
ASSLDDVNYGYT
>TRBV6-5
ASSTTGAHNSPLH
>TRBV7-3
ASSSTSGVSPRNTGELF
>TRBV12-5
ASGPDPRELF
>TRBV30
ACVTISYEQY
>TRBV10-1
ASSEGASGRDEQY
>TRBV2
AGAPWGNEKLF
>TRBV27
ASSLSGHNYGYT
>TRBV4-1
ASSPDGILNTEAF
>TRBV6-4
ASSDSIHPSGLNNEQF
>TRBV13
ASSQGVNTGELF
>TRBV2
ASSEGWTLTNYGYT
>TRBV6-5
ASSYSRGTVAYEQY
>TRBV5-6
ASSLDRADTQY
>TRBV5-6
ASSGGTVYEQY
>TRBV7-6
ASSPTGQGRTGELF
>TRBV6-1
ASSEWGDEQF
>TRBV27
ASSMGGGASNQPQH
>TRBV6-6
ASSPSSWPPQH
>TRBV4-1
ASSQGATTYEQY
>TRBV28
ASSFREYEQY
>TRBV4-1
ASSRQENTGELF
>TRBV2
ASSPEPRGVDTEAF
>TRBV5-6
ASSHAKDRDEQY
>TRBV28
ASSLPDTGPQGYGYT
>TRBV5-6
ASSPGQGYTYEQY
>TRBV7-6
ASSPGTGPPGELF
>TRBV27
ASIGQAANEQF
>TRBV4-1
ASSPPDNRNSPLH
>TRBV6-6
ASSSRQGASNEKLF
>TRBV5-4
ATTTPNYGYT